Presented here are 29 T cell receptor beta chains from one specimen sequenced in a study of technical replicates of blood from a handful of donors. Generated by immunoSEQ multiplex PCR, the TCRdb table keeps only in-frame clones and is missing some. The table lists 70,000 to 85,000 clones, just under 97% of them singletons. What was sequenced was T cells isolated from PBMCs. The receptor set was obtained from a human donor in good health.

This clone was observed a single time. The rearrangement joins TRBV4-1 to TRBJ2-2; D possibly corresponds to TRBD1 (5 bases). CDR1 is MGHRA, CDR2 YSYEKL, per germline. The CDR3 covers 15 residues. The V end lost 1 base, the J end lost 0 bases, and 6 bases lay between the germline ends. The CDR3 DNA reads as TGCGCCAGCAGCCAAGGGACAACGAACACCGGGGAGCTGTTTTTT. This translates into CASSQGTTNTGELFF.

The V gene is TRBV4-2, the J gene TRBJ2-7; 9 bases are shared with TRBD2. V was pared by 5 bases and J by 1 base, with 6 bases of the junction left unmatched. This CDR3 region has 15 residues. CDR1 and CDR2 (germline): LGHNA, YNFKEQ. The CDR3 spells CASSKSTSGSYEQYF. DNA of the CDR3: TGTGCCAGCAGCAAGTCGACTAGCGGTTCCTACGAGCAGTACTTC.

The CDR3 sequence: CASSLLGTGLNEQYF. CDR3 sequence (DNA): TGTGCCAGCAGTTTACTCGGGACAGGGCTCAACGAGCAGTACTTC. The gene calls are TRBV27 and TRBJ2-7, with 9 nucleotides matching TRBD1. The CDR3 has 15 residues. V gave up 2 bases and J gave up 5 bases; unmatched junction bases: 7. Per the germline V gene, CDR1 is MNHEY and CDR2 is SMNVEV (reference sequence).

The chain links TRBV5-1 to TRBJ1-1; 7 bases are a match to TRBD1. The CDR3 is 13 amino acids. Germline CDR1 is SGHRS and CDR2 is YFSETQ. V lost 3 bases to trimming and J lost 3 bases; unmatched junction nucleotides: 2. In nucleotides, the CDR3 is TGCGCCAGCAGCTCCACAGGGGACACTGAAGCTTTCTTT. It codes for CASSSTGDTEAFF.

The rearrangement joins TRBV10-3 to TRBJ2-7; TRBD1 might be the D (6 bases). The CDR3 runs to 15 residues. V was pared by 2 bases and J by 2 bases, with 13 bases between. The germline V gene has CDR1 ENHRY and CDR2 SYGVKD. The CDR3 region has the DNA TGTGCCATCAGTGAGAAGGCGACAGGCGCCTACGAGCAGTACTTC. Its translation: CAISEKATGAYEQYF.

A single count supports this clone. The genes are TRBV7-9 and TRBJ1-1; 7 positions agree with TRBD1. Per the germline V gene, CDR1 is SEHNR and CDR2 is FQNEAQ (reference sequence). This CDR3 region has 15 residues. The trim removed 3 bases at V and 4 bases at J, leaving 8 bases unmatched. The CDR3 region is CASSFPTGRVTEAFF. The CDR3 coding sequence is TGTGCCAGCAGCTTTCCGACAGGGCGGGTCACTGAAGCTTTCTTT.

The chain uses TRBV7-9 and TRBJ2-5, with 13 bases that match TRBD2. The CDR3 loop spans 17 amino acids. Unmatched junction bases numbered 10, after V lost 7 bases and J lost 2 bases. Germline V gene data show CDR1 as SEHNR and CDR2 as FQNEAQ (reference sequence). The CDR3 sequence is CASKKRGTSGVQETQYF. The CDR3 coding sequence is TGTGCCAGCAAAAAAAGGGGGACTAGCGGGGTACAAGAGACCCAGTACTTC. The whole variable domain, filled in from reference TRBV7-9 and TRBJ2-5, reads DTGVSQNPRHKITKRGQNVTFRCDPISEHNRLYWYRQTLGQGPEFLTYFQNEAQLEKSRLLSDRFSAERPKGSFSTLEIQRTEQGDSAMYLCASKKRGTSGVQETQYFGPGTRLLVL.

V usage is TRBV11-3 and J usage is TRBJ1-1; the match to TRBD1 covers 9 bases. CDR1 is SGHNT and CDR2 is YENEEA in the germline V gene. This CDR3 comprises 18 residues. The V gene end was trimmed by 5 bases and the J gene end by 0 bases; junction bases not matched to a gene: 13. CDR3 residues: CASSPSVTGGGLNTEAFF. For the CDR3, the DNA is TGTGCCAGCAGCCCCTCGGTCACAGGGGGCGGACTGAACACTGAAGCTTTCTTT.

The chain uses TRBV4-1 and TRBJ2-7; D remains unclear. CDR3 size: 13 residues. The germline V gene encodes CDR1 MGHRA and CDR2 YSYEKL. The V and J ends lost 1 base and 3 bases respectively, with 7 bases between them. In DNA form, the CDR3 reads TGCGCCAGCAGCCAAGCGATACACTACGAGCAGTACTTC. It codes for CASSQAIHYEQYF.

The CDR3 loop is CASSSTPSGEGTEAFF. The CDR3 DNA reads TGTGCCAGCAGCTCAACCCCGAGTGGGGAGGGGACTGAAGCTTTCTTT. The chain employs TRBV7-9 and TRBJ1-1; D perhaps matches TRBD1 (5 bases). V gave up 4 bases and J gave up 5 bases, with 20 bases separating them. The V gene's germline CDR1 is SEHNR and CDR2 FQNEAQ (reference sequence). The CDR3 extends over 16 amino acids.

The rearrangement uses TRBV2 and TRBJ2-7; the D is unclear. In germline, CDR1 is SNHLY, CDR2 FYNNEI. The CDR3 sequence is 12 residues long. V dropped 1 base and J dropped 6 bases, with 7 bases sitting between them. CDR3 DNA sequence: TGTGCCAGCAGTGAAGTTAACAGCGAGCAGTACTTC. As protein: CASSEVNSEQYF. Together with reference TRBV2 and TRBJ2-7, the CDR3 gives the full variable domain: EPEVTQTPSHQVTQMGQEVILRCVPISNHLYFYWYRQILGQKVEFLVSFYNNEISEKSEIFDDQFSVERPDGSNFTLKIRSTKLEDSAMYFCASSEVNSEQYFGPGTRLTVT.

V is TRBV19 and J is TRBJ1-4; tentatively, D is TRBD1 (5 bases). The V gene lost 8 bases and the J gene lost 7 bases, with 11 bases spanning the gap. Germline CDR1 and CDR2: LNHDA and SQIVND (reference sequence). The CDR3 spans 12 residues. CDR3 coding DNA: TGTGCCAGTCAGCAGGGTGGTGAAAAACTGTTTTTT. This gives the protein CASQQGGEKLFF.

This clone was observed a single time. The chain employs TRBV10-1 and TRBJ2-3, with TRBD2 as a possible D gene (5 bases). The CDR3 runs to 14 residues. Germline V CDR1 and CDR2: WNHNN, SYGVQD (reference sequence). The V end was cut by 2 bases, the J end by 2 bases, with 8 bases between. CDR3 nucleotides: TGCGCCAGCAGTGAGAGCGGCGACACAGATACGCAGTATTTT. This encodes CASSESGDTDTQYF.

A single count supports this clone. J is TRBJ2-3 and V is TRBV9; D unresolved. Trimming cost V 4 bases and J 2 bases, with 8 bases left between them. In germline, CDR1 is SGDLS, CDR2 YYNGEE. The CDR3 spans 13 residues. CDR3 protein: CASSLSLTDTQYF. The DNA of the CDR3 is TGTGCCAGCAGCCTCTCCCTCACAGATACGCAGTATTTT.

The rearrangement links TRBV30 to TRBJ2-1; 13 nucleotides line up with TRBD2. CDR1 is GTSNPN and CDR2 is SVGIG in the germline V gene (reference sequence). V trimming: 3 bases; J trimming: 0 bases; junction bases outside the gene matches: 23. CDR3 length: 23 amino acids. CDR3 loop: CAWRTLTSGRTQYHPSSYNEQFF. The CDR3 region has the DNA TGTGCCTGGAGGACGCTGACTAGCGGGAGGACCCAATACCACCCGAGCTCCTACAATGAGCAGTTCTTC.

The gene calls are TRBV11-2 and TRBJ2-5, with 7 positions matching TRBD2. The germline V gene encodes CDR1 SGHAT and CDR2 FQNNGV. The CDR3 covers 14 residues. V lost 5 bases to trimming and J lost 3 bases; unmatched junction nucleotides: 6. The CDR3 sequence: CASSERGIKETQYF. As DNA, the CDR3 is TGTGCCAGCAGCGAGCGGGGAATTAAAGAGACCCAGTACTTC.

The J gene is TRBJ2-5, the V gene TRBV6-4; D is perhaps TRBD2 (6 bases). Trimming took off 5 bases at V and 5 bases at J, with 12 bases between the two ends. The germline gives CDR1 MRHNA, CDR2 SNTAGT. CDR3 length: 13 residues. The CDR3 nucleotides read TGTGCCAGCAGTCGACTAGTCGGGGAGACCCAGTACTTC. This encodes CASSRLVGETQYF.

J is TRBJ1-2 and V is TRBV5-1; TRBD1 aligns across 8 bases. Trimming took 5 bases from V and 4 from J; bases not matched to a gene: 16. Germline CDR1 and CDR2: SGHRS and YFSETQ. The CDR3 loop spans 17 amino acids. The CDR3 sequence: CASRRGQGAVTSYGYTF. CDR3 coding DNA: TGCGCCAGCAGGAGGGGTCAGGGGGCCGTAACCAGCTATGGCTACACCTTC.

The genes are TRBV15 and TRBJ2-7; possible D gene TRBD1, 6 bases. The ends were cut back, 7 bases at V and 0 bases at J, with 13 bases in the middle. Germline V gene sequence: CDR1 LNHNV, CDR2 YYDKDF (reference sequence). The CDR3 sequence is 14 residues long. In nucleotides, the CDR3 is TGTGCCACCACCCAGGACAGCAGCTCCTACGAGCAGTACTTC. The encoded protein is CATTQDSSSYEQYF.

This clone was detected a few times. The chain carries TRBV28 and TRBJ1-5; TRBD1 might be the D (5 bases). The CDR3 length is 13 residues. V lost 5 bases and J lost 5, with 10 bases in between. The germline gives CDR1 MDHEN, CDR2 SYDVKM. CDR3 nucleotides: TGTGCCAGCAGTGGACACTTAGATCAGCCCCAGCATTTT. Its translation: CASSGHLDQPQHF.

This clone showed up just once. The chain has TRBV7-6 and TRBJ2-4; D is possibly TRBD2 (6 bases). The germline CDR1 and CDR2 sequences are SGHVS and FNYEAQ. CDR3 size: 15 residues. V shed 2 bases and J shed 3 bases, with 11 bases lying between them. CDR3 residues: CASSLTGDGKNIQYF. The CDR3 DNA reads as TGTGCCAGCAGCTTAACGGGGGATGGCAAAAACATTCAGTACTTC.

J is TRBJ2-3 and V is TRBV11-3; TRBD2 aligns across 12 bases. The CDR3 spans 20 residues. V lost 4 bases to trimming and J lost 2 bases; unmatched junction nucleotides: 16. The V gene's germline CDR1 is SGHNT and CDR2 YENEEA. CDR3 protein: CASSSYELAGGLADTDTQYF. The CDR3 coding sequence is TGTGCCAGCAGCTCTTACGAACTAGCGGGGGGCCTAGCTGACACAGATACGCAGTATTTT.

This clone occurred once. This chain connects TRBV25-1 to TRBJ1-4; D unclear. The CDR3 length is 14 residues. CDR1 and CDR2 from the germline V gene are MGHDK and SYGVNS. V was trimmed by 2 bases and J by 0 bases, leaving 4 bases between them. The CDR3 here is CASSEVATNEKLFF. In DNA form, the CDR3 reads TGTGCCAGCAGTGAAGTAGCAACTAATGAAAAACTGTTTTTT.

This chain uses TRBV2 with TRBJ2-7, with D possibly being TRBD1 (6 bases). The CDR3 spans 13 residues. The germline gives CDR1 SNHLY, CDR2 FYNNEI. Trimming took 5 bases from V and 3 from J, leaving 11 bases between them. CDR3 bases: TGTGCCAGCAGTAGAGGACAGTTCTACGAGCAGTACTTC. Amino acid sequence: CASSRGQFYEQYF.

The CDR3 is CASSPPAARTQGRNEQYF. CDR3 sequence (DNA): TGTGCCAGCAGCCCCCCTGCCGCCAGGACTCAAGGTCGGAACGAGCAGTACTTC. The V gene is TRBV7-9, the J gene TRBJ2-7; D might be TRBD2 (5 bases). Germline CDR1 reads SEHNR; CDR2 reads FQNEAQ (reference sequence). This CDR3 region has 18 residues. Between the trimmed V and J ends, which lost 5 bases and 5 bases, there was a span of 28 bases. Full variable domain (remainder filled in from reference TRBV7-9 and TRBJ2-7): DTGVSQNPRHKITKRGQNVTFRCDPISEHNRLYWYRQTLGQGPEFLTYFQNEAQLEKSRLLSDRFSAERPKGSFSTLEIQRTEQGDSAMYLCASSPPAARTQGRNEQYFGPGTRLTVT.

The J gene is TRBJ2-3, the V gene TRBV5-1; 11 bases align to TRBD1. V shed 7 bases, J shed 5 bases, and the junction held 6 bases outside the gene matches. Germline CDR1 reads SGHRS; CDR2 reads YFSETQ. The CDR3 contains 14 residues. DNA for the CDR3: TGCGCCAGCGACAGGACAGGGGGCCAAGATACGCAGTATTTT. Translating gives CASDRTGGQDTQYF.

This clone appeared once. This chain connects TRBV7-3 to TRBJ2-3; no firm D call. Germline assignment: CDR1 SGHTA and CDR2 FQGTGA. The CDR3 sequence is 15 residues long. Trimming left V 5 bases short and J 0 bases short, with 12 bases between. CDR3 loop: CASSLLASSTDTQYF. The CDR3, as DNA: TGTGCCAGCAGCCTACTCGCCTCTAGCACAGATACGCAGTATTTT.

CDR3: CASSEGAPYNEQFF. The CDR3 coding sequence is TGTGCCAGTAGTGAGGGGGCCCCTTACAATGAGCAGTTCTTC. The V call is TRBV19, the J call TRBJ2-1, with 7 bases fitting TRBD1. Germline V gives CDR1 LNHDA, CDR2 SQIVND (reference sequence). CDR3 length: 14 amino acids. The J segment lost 4 bases and the V segment lost 5 bases, leaving 5 bases of the junction unmatched.

This rearrangement joins TRBV30 to TRBJ1-2; D gene ambiguous. CDR1 is GTSNPN, CDR2 SVGIG, per germline (reference sequence). V lost 2 bases, J lost 4 bases, and 14 bases lay in between. This CDR3 has 14 amino acids. The CDR3 coding sequence is TGTGCCTGGAGTCCCCTTCAGGCCGCCTATGGCTACACCTTC. It is translated as CAWSPLQAAYGYTF.